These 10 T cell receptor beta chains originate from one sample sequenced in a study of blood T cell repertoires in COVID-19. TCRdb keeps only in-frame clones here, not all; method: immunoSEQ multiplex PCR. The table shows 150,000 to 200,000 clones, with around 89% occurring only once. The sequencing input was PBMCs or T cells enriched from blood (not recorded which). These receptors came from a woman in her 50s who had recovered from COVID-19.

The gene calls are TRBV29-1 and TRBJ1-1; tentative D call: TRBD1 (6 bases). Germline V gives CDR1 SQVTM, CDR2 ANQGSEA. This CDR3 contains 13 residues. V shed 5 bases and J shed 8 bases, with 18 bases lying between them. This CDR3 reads CSVRWGGQGEAFF. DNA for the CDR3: TGCAGCGTTAGATGGGGGGGCCAAGGGGAAGCTTTCTTT.

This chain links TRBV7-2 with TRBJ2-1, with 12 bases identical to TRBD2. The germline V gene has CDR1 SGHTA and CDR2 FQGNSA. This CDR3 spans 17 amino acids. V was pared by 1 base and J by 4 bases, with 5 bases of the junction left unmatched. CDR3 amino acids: CASSLVQGTSGYNEQFF. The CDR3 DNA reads TGTGCCAGCAGCTTAGTCCAAGGGACTAGCGGGTACAATGAGCAGTTCTTC.

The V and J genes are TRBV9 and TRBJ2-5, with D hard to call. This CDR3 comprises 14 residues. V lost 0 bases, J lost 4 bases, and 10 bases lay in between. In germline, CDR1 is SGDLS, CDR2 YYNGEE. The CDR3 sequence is CASSVAPPGETQYF. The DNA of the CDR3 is TGTGCCAGCAGCGTAGCCCCCCCGGGAGAGACCCAGTACTTC.

The CDR3 region is CASSVDRGGKLFF. The CDR3 DNA reads TGTGCCAGCAGCGTTGACAGGGGAGGAAAACTGTTTTTT. The chain combines TRBV9 with TRBJ1-4, with TRBD1 identical over 8 bases. The CDR3 spans 13 residues. V shed 2 bases, J shed 10 bases, and the junction held 4 bases outside the gene matches. Germline V CDR1 and CDR2: SGDLS, YYNGEE.

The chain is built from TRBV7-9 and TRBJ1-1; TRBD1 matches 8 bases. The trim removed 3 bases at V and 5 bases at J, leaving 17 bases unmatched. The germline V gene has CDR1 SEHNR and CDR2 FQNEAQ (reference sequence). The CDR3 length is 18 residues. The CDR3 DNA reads TGTGCCAGCAGCTTTGCTTTCGGGACAGGCGGGGTAGGGACTGAAGCTTTCTTT. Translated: CASSFAFGTGGVGTEAFF.

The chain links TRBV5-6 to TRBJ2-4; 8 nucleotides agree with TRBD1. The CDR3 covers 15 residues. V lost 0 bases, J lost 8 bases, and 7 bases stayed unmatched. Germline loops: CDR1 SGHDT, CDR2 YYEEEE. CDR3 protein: CASSLGSVRGHIQYF. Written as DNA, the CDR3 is TGTGCCAGCAGCTTGGGGTCAGTCAGGGGGCACATTCAGTACTTC. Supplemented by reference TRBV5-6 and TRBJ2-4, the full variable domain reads DAGVTQSPTHLIKTRGQQVTLRCSPKSGHDTVSWYQQALGQGPQFIFQYYEEEERQRGNFPDRFSGHQFPNYSSELNVNALLLGDSALYLCASSLGSVRGHIQYFGAGTRLSVL.

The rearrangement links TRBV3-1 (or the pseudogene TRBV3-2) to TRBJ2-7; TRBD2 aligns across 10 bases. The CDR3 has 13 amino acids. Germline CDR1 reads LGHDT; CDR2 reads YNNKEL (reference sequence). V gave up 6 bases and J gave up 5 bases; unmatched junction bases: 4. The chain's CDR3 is CASRVSGGHEQYF. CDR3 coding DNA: TGTGCCAGCAGGGTTAGCGGGGGGCACGAGCAGTACTTC.

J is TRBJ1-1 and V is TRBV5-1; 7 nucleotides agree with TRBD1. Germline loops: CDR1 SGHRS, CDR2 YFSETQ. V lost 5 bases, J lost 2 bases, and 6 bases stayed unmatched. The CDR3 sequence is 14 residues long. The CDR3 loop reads CASSSRQGNTEAFF. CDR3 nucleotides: TGCGCCAGCAGTTCTAGACAGGGCAACACTGAAGCTTTCTTT.

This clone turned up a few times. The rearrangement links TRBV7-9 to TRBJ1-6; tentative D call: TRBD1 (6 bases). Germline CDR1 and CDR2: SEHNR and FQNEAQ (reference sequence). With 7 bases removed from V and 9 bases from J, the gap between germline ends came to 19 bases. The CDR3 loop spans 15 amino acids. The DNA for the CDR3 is TGTGCCAGCACCCTCCGGGAGGGGGACGGTTCACCCCTCCACTTT. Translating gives CASTLREGDGSPLHF.

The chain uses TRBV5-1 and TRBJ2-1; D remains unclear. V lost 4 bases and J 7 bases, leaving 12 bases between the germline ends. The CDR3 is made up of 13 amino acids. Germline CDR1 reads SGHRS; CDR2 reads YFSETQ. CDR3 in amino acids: CASSPYVLNEQFF. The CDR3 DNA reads TGCGCCAGCAGCCCTTACGTACTGAATGAGCAGTTCTTC.